This record covers a single T cell receptor beta chain. There is no known antigen for this receptor. One base away there is no much larger clone; base qualities are not given. CDR1 and CDR2 were assigned from the germline V gene as MNHNS and SASEGT. The junction shows trimming of 6 bases on V and 8 bases on J, and the gene matches do not reach 5 bases of it. From the cysteine through the phenylalanine, the CDR3 covers 13 amino acids. CDR3 DNA is the only sequence kept; it has 39 bases, read in frame from the first base. Genomic DNA was used as template for profiling of TCR beta VDJ combinations and CDR3 sequences. An Illumina HiSeq 2000 was the platform used for TCR repertoire sequencing. The published analysis was carried out like this. TRBV/TRBJ rearrangement plots, CDR3 size and DJ length profiles, and Simpson's diversity index were used to evaluate the repertoires. Whichever DNA sequence was most abundant in the deep sequencing data was defined as the immunodominant clone. CDR3 amino acid sequences were screened for sharing across subjects and were compared with published repertoires and the VDJdb database. In TCRdb, the public reads were trimmed at Q25 with fastp and aligned with MiXCR, with productive beta chains retained. Duplicate CDR3 protein sequences are folded into a single record with the most common DNA and genes. The V and J calls come from TCRdb's annotation, not from the publication. The table for this sample lists fewer than 85,000 distinct CDR3 sequences; 55% to 75% of them were counted only once. Approximately 80% of the sample is in the top ten clones.

The entry originates in a study of CD8+CD57+ T cells in acquired aplastic anemia (dated by TCRdb to about 2018). Broadly, across the study: On average, sorted CD4+ and CD8+ cells yielded around 3.4 ug of extracted DNA, with a range of roughly 0.18 to 30 ug. CD8+CD57+ expansion was defined as frequency above the mean frequency observed in healthy subjects.

The investigation overall reported the following: Around 31 CD8+ CDR3 sequences were shared between patients and controls but appeared highly expressed in patients and within their immunodominant clones. Between patients and healthy controls, no significant difference in CD8+ Simpson's diversity was found (P=0.060).

Flow cytometry had shown CD8+CD57+ cell expansion in the patients selected for sequencing. All patients had severe acquired aplastic anemia diagnosed by International Study of Aplastic Anemia and Agranulocytosis and Camitta criteria. At the time blood was sampled, none of the patients had received any therapy. In the study, sorted CD4+ and CD8+ blood T cells from patients with severe aplastic anemia and from healthy subjects underwent deep sequencing of TCR repertoires. In the USA, patient enrollment took place under clinicaltrials.gov protocols 00001620, 01623167, 00001397, 00071045, 00081523 and 00961064. Ficoll-Paque density gradient centrifugation was used to isolate peripheral blood mononuclear cells. Before DNA extraction, CD4+ and CD8+ T cells were sorted by FACS or by magnetic beads.

Sequenced sample: sorted CD4+, CD8+, or CD8+CD57+ T cells (not recorded which) from PBMCs. This chain joins TRBV6-1 to TRBJ1-4; a stretch of 8 junction bases matches TRBD1. This receptor was obtained from a human donor with aplastic anemia. In nucleotides, the sequence is TGTGCCAGCAGATGGAGACAGGGGGAAAAACTGTTTTTT. Translation gives CASRWRQGEKLFF.